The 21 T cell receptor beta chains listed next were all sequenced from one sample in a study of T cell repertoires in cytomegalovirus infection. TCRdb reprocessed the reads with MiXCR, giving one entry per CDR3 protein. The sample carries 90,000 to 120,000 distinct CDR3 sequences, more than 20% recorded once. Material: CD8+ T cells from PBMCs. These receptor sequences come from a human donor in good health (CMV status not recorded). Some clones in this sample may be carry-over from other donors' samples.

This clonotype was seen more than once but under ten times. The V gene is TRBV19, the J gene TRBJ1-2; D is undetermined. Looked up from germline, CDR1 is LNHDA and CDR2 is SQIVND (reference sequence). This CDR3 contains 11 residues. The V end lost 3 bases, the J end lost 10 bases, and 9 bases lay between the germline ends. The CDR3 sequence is CASSMGRDYTF. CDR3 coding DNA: TGTGCCAGTAGTATGGGGAGAGACTACACCTTC.

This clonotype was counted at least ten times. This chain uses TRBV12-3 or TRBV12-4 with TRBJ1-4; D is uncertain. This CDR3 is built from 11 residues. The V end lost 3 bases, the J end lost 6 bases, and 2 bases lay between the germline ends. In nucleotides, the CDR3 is TGTGCCAGCAGTTTGGATGAAAAACTGTTTTTT. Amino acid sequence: CASSLDEKLFF.

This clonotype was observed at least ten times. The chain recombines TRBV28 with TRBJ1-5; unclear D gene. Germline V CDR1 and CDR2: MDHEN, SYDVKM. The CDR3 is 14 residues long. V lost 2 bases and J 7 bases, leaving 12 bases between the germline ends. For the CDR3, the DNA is TGTGCCAGCAGTTTAGTAGCAGGTCCCCAGCCCCAGCATTTT. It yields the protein CASSLVAGPQPQHF. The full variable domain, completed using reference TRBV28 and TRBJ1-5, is DVKVTQSSRYLVKRTGEKVFLECVQDMDHENMFWYRQDPGLGLRLIYFSYDVKMKEKGDIPEGYSVSREKKERFSLILESASTNQTSMYLCASSLVAGPQPQHFGDGTRLSIL.

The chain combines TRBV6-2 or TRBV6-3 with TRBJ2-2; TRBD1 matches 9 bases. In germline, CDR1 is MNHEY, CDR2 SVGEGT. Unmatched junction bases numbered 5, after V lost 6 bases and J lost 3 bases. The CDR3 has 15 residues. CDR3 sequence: CASRWDRDDTGELFF. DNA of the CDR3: TGTGCCAGCAGGTGGGACAGGGATGACACCGGGGAGCTGTTTTTT.

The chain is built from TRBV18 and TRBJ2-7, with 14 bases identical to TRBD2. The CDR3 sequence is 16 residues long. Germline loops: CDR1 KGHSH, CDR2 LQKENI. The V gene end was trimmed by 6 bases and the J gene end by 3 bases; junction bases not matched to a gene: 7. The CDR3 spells CASSPAGLAGDYEQYF. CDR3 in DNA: TGTGCCAGCTCGCCCGCGGGACTAGCGGGGGACTACGAGCAGTACTTC.

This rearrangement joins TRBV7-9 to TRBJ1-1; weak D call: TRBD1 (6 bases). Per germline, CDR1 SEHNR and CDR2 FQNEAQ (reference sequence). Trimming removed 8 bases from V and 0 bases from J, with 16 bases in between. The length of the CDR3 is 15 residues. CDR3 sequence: CASEGDRNMNTEAFF. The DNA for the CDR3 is TGTGCCAGCGAGGGAGACAGGAACATGAACACTGAAGCTTTCTTT.

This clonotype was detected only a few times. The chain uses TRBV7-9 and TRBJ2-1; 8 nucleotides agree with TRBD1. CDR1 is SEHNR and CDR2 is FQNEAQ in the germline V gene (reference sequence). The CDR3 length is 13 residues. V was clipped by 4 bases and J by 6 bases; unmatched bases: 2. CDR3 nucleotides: TGTGCCAGCAGCTCGGACAGGGCCAATGAGCAGTTCTTC. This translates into CASSSDRANEQFF. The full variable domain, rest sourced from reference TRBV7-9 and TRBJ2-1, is DTGVSQNPRHKITKRGQNVTFRCDPISEHNRLYWYRQTLGQGPEFLTYFQNEAQLEKSRLLSDRFSAERPKGSFSTLEIQRTEQGDSAMYLCASSSDRANEQFFGPGTRLTVL.

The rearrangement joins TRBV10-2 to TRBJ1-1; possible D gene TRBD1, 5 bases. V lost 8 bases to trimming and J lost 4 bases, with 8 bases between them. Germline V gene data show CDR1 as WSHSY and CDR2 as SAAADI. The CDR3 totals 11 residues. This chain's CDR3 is CASGGGTEAFF. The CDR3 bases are TGCGCCAGCGGGGGGGGCACTGAAGCTTTCTTT.

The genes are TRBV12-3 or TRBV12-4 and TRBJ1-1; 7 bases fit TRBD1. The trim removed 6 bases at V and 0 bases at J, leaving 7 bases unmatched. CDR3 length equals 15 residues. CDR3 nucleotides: TGTGCCAGCAGACCGTGGACAGGAATGAACACTGAAGCTTTCTTT. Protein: CASRPWTGMNTEAFF.

The CDR3 region has the DNA TGTGCCAGCAGCAACCCCGGGACAGGGTTTAACTATGGCTACACCTTC. It encodes CASSNPGTGFNYGYTF. This chain uses TRBV7-9 with TRBJ1-2, with 9 bases aligning to TRBD1. V was clipped by 5 bases and J by 1 base; unmatched bases: 8. CDR1 is SEHNR, CDR2 FQNEAQ, per germline (reference sequence). The CDR3 length is 16 residues. The full variable domain, completed using reference TRBV7-9 and TRBJ1-2, is DTGVSQNPRHKITKRGQNVTFRCDPISEHNRLYWYRQTLGQGPEFLTYFQNEAQLEKSRLLSDRFSAERPKGSFSTLEIQRTEQGDSAMYLCASSNPGTGFNYGYTFGSGTRLTVV.

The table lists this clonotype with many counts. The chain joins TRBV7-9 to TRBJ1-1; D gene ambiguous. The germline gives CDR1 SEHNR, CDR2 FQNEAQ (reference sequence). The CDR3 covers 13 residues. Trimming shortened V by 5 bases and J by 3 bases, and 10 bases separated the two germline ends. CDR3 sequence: CASSPEDDTEAFF. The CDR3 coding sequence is TGTGCCAGCAGCCCAGAGGATGACACTGAAGCTTTCTTT.

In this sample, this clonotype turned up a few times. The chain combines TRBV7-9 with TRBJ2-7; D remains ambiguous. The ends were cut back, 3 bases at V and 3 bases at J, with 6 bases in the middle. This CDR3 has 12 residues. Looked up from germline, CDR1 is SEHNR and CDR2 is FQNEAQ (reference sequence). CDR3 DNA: TGTGCCAGCAGCTTTAATGACTACGAGCAGTACTTC. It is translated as CASSFNDYEQYF.

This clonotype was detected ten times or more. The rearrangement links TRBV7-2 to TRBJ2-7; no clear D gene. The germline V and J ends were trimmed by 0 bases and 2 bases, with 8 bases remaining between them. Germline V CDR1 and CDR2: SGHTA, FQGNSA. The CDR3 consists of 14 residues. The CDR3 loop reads CASSLAGSPYEQYF. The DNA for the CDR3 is TGTGCCAGCAGCTTAGCCGGTAGTCCCTACGAGCAGTACTTC.

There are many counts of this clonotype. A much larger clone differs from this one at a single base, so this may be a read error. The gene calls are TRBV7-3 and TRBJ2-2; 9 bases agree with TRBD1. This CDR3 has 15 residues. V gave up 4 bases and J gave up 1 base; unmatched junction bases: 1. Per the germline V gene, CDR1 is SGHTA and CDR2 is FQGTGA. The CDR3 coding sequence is TGTGCCAGCAGCTCGGGACAGGGGAACACCGGGGAGCTGTTTTTT. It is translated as CASSSGQGNTGELFF.

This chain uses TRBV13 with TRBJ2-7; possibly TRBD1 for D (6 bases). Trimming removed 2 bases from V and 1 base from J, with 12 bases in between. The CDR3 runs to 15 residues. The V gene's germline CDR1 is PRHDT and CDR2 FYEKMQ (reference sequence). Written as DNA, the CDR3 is TGTGCCAGCAGCTTACGGGCAGGGGAATCCTACGAGCAGTACTTC. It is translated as CASSLRAGESYEQYF.

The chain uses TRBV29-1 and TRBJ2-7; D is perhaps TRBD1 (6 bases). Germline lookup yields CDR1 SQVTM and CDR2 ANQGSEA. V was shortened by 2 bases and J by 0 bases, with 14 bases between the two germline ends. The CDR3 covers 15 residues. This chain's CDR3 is CSVESRDTRSYEQYF. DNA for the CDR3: TGCAGCGTTGAATCTCGGGACACCCGCTCCTACGAGCAGTACTTC.

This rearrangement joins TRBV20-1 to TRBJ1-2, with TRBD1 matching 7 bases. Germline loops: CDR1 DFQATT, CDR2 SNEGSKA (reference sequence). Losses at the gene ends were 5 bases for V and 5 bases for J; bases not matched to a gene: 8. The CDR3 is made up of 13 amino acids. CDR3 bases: TGCAGTGCTTGGAGGGGGCAGGGTTATGGCTACACCTTC. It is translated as CSAWRGQGYGYTF.

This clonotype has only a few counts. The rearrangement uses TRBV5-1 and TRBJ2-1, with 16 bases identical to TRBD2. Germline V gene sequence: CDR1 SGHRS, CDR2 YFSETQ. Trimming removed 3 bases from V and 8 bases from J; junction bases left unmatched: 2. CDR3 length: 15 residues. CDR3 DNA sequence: TGCGCCAGCAGCTGGGGGACTAGCGGGAGGGATGAGCAGTTCTTC. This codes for CASSWGTSGRDEQFF.

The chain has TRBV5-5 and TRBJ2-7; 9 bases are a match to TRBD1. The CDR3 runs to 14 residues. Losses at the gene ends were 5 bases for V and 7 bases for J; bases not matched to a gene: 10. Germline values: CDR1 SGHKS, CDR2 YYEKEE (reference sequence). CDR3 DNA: TGTGCCAGCAGAACGGGACAGGGAACTTTGGAGCAGTACTTC. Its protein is CASRTGQGTLEQYF.

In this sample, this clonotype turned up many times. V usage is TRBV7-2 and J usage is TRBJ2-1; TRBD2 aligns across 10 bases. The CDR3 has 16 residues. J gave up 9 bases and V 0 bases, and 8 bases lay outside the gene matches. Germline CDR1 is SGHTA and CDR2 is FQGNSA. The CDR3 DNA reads TGTGCCAGCAGCTTAGCTTCTAGCGGGAGCCGAGGTGAGCAGTTCTTC. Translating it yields CASSLASSGSRGEQFF.

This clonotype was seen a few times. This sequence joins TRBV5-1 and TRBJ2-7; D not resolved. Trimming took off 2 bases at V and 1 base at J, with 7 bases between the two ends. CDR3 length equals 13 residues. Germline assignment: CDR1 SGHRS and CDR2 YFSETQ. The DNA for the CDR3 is TGCGCCAGCAGCTTACCCAGGTCCTACGAGCAGTACTTC. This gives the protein CASSLPRSYEQYF.